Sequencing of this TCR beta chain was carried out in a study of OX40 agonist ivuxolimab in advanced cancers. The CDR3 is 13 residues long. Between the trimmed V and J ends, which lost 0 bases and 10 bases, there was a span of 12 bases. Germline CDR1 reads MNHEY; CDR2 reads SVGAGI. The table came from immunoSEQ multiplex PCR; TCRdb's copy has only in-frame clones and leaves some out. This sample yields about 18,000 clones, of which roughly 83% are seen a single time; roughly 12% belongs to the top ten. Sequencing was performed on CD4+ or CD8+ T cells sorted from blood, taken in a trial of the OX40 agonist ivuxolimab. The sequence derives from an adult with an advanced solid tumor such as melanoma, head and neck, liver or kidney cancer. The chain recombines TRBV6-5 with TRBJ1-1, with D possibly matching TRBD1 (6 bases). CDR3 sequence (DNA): TGTGCCAGCAGTTACTCAGGGGGGAATAGAGCTTTCTTT. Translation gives CASSYSGGNRAFF.